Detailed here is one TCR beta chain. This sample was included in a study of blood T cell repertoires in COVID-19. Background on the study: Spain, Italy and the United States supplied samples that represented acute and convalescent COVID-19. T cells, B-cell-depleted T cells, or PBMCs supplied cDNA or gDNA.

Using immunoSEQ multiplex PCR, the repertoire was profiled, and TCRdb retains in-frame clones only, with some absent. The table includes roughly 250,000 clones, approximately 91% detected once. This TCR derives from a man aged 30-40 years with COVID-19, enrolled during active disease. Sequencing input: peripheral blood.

The CDR3 DNA reads TGTGCCTGGATGGCCGACAGCTACACTGAAGCTTTCTTT. Its protein product is CAWMADSYTEAFF. The chain recombines TRBV30 with TRBJ1-1; D possibly corresponds to TRBD1 (5 bases). V lost 4 bases and J 3 bases, leaving 12 bases between the germline ends. This CDR3 spans 13 amino acids. Germline V gives CDR1 GTSNPN, CDR2 SVGIG (reference sequence).